One and the same sample provided the 27 T cell receptor beta chains below, sequenced in a study of early T cells in non-severe SARS-CoV-2 infection. A single record per CDR3 protein comes from TCRdb applying MiXCR to the 5' RACE reads. The sample has just over 95,000 distinct CDR3 sequences; around 10% are singletons. The source material was whole blood. These receptors came from an adult who was a healthcare worker with PCR-confirmed SARS-CoV-2 infection or an uninfected control (not recorded which).

CDR3 amino acids: CAISVNLHYGYTF. CDR3 nucleotide sequence: TGTGCCATCAGTGTTAATCTCCACTATGGCTACACCTTC. The chain joins TRBV10-3 to TRBJ1-2; D uncertain. Looked up from germline, CDR1 is ENHRY and CDR2 is SYGVKD. V lost 4 bases to trimming and J lost 3 bases, with 9 bases between them. The CDR3 has 13 amino acids.

J is TRBJ2-7 and V is TRBV20-1; D possibly corresponds to TRBD2 (6 bases). Germline V gene lookup returns CDR1 DFQATT and CDR2 SNEGSKA (reference sequence). Trimming took off 3 bases at V and 3 bases at J, with 15 bases between the two ends. The CDR3 contains 14 residues. DNA of the CDR3: TGCAGTGCTAGGGAATTAGCGGTGAACTACGAGCAGTACTTC. Translating it yields CSARELAVNYEQYF.

This clonotype was counted at least ten times. CDR3 nucleotide sequence: TGTGCCAGCTCACCCTCCCGTTCCGACGTACCTCGCGGCACTGAAGCTTTCTTT. Protein sequence: CASSPSRSDVPRGTEAFF. The chain links TRBV18 to TRBJ1-1; D is unclear. This CDR3 comprises 18 residues. Looked up from germline, CDR1 is KGHSH and CDR2 is LQKENI. Between the trimmed V and J ends, which lost 3 bases and 4 bases, there was a span of 24 bases.

The V call is TRBV27, the J call TRBJ1-1; 8 bases are shared with TRBD1. The V segment lost 7 bases and the J segment 5 bases; nucleotides outside the gene matches: 9. This CDR3 has 14 residues. The V gene's germline CDR1 is MNHEY and CDR2 SMNVEV (reference sequence). CDR3 bases: TGTGCCAGCACCCCATCGCGGACAGGGACTGAAGCTTTCTTT. Translated: CASTPSRTGTEAFF.

There are a few counts of this clonotype. CDR3 bases: TGTGCCAGCAGTTACTCTCAGGGAGAGACCCAGTACTTC. It encodes CASSYSQGETQYF. The chain couples TRBV6-5 to TRBJ2-5; weak D call: TRBD1 (5 bases). Per the germline V gene, CDR1 is MNHEY and CDR2 is SVGAGI. CDR3 length: 13 residues. V lost 0 bases and J 4 bases, leaving 6 bases between the germline ends.

This clonotype was seen a handful of times. The rearrangement uses TRBV7-6 and TRBJ2-3; no definite D call. The CDR3 is 13 residues long. In germline, CDR1 is SGHVS, CDR2 FNYEAQ. Trimming shortened V by 5 bases and J by 4 bases, and 10 bases separated the two germline ends. The CDR3 DNA sequence: TGTGCCAGCAGCCTACTAATCTCAGATACGCAGTATTTT. Its protein product is CASSLLISDTQYF.

This clonotype was found a few times. The chain links TRBV3-1 to TRBJ2-5; D is perhaps TRBD2 (5 bases). Trimming stripped 7 bases from V and 5 bases from J, with 17 bases between. Germline V gene data show CDR1 as LGHDT and CDR2 as YNNKEL (reference sequence). The CDR3 is 14 amino acids. This chain's CDR3 is CASTLSEGEETQYF. Here the CDR3 DNA reads TGTGCCAGCACCCTCTCAGAGGGTGAGGAGACCCAGTACTTC.

The chain uses TRBV5-1 and TRBJ2-5; 9 bases are a match to TRBD2. The ends lost 3 bases at V and 0 bases at J; junction bases unmatched: 3. From germline, CDR1 is SGHRS and CDR2 YFSETQ. The CDR3 covers 15 residues. The chain's CDR3 is CASSSGGRDQETQYF. Written as DNA, the CDR3 is TGCGCCAGCAGCTCTGGCGGGAGGGACCAAGAGACCCAGTACTTC.

This clonotype occurred many times. The genes are TRBV29-1 and TRBJ1-2, with 10 bases identical to TRBD1. The CDR3 consists of 15 residues. CDR1 and CDR2 from the germline V gene are SQVTM and ANQGSEA. The V segment lost 6 bases and the J segment 3 bases; nucleotides outside the gene matches: 10. The CDR3 nucleotides are TGCAGCGTGGGGGACAGGGGACGGCGAGACTATGGCTACACCTTC. Protein product: CSVGDRGRRDYGYTF.

This sequence joins TRBV5-1 and TRBJ1-1, with D possibly matching TRBD1 (6 bases). In germline, CDR1 is SGHRS, CDR2 YFSETQ. V dropped 3 bases and J dropped 4 bases, with 16 bases sitting between them. This CDR3 spans 15 amino acids. CDR3 sequence: CASSSNIQGSTEAFF. The CDR3 coding sequence is TGCGCCAGCAGCTCGAACATACAGGGTTCCACTGAAGCTTTCTTT.

This chain links TRBV20-1 with TRBJ2-1; D gene ambiguous. The germline gives CDR1 DFQATT, CDR2 SNEGSKA (reference sequence). The CDR3 length is 14 residues. Trimming took off 3 bases at V and 2 bases at J, with 11 bases between the two ends. The CDR3 nucleotides are TGCAGTGCTAGTATGTCCCCGACCTACAATGAGCAGTTCTTC. Its translation: CSASMSPTYNEQFF.

There are a few counts of this clonotype. This chain uses TRBV6-5 with TRBJ1-1; 9 nucleotides agree with TRBD1. The CDR3 runs 14 residues. The germline V gene has CDR1 MNHEY and CDR2 SVGAGI. J was trimmed by 3 bases and V by 6 bases; bases with no gene match: 5. CDR3 loop: CASSWDRADTEAFF. As DNA, the CDR3 is TGTGCCAGCAGCTGGGACAGGGCGGACACTGAAGCTTTCTTT.

This chain links TRBV5-1 with TRBJ2-5; TRBD2 matches at 12 bases. Germline V gene lookup returns CDR1 SGHRS and CDR2 YFSETQ. The J segment lost 2 bases and the V segment lost 4 bases, leaving 3 bases of the junction unmatched. This CDR3 has 15 amino acids. The CDR3 DNA reads as TGCGCCAGCAGCAAGGGGACTAGCGGGCAAGAGACCCAGTACTTC. Translating it yields CASSKGTSGQETQYF.

The chain carries TRBV29-1 and TRBJ2-3, with D tentatively TRBD1 (6 bases). V lost 4 bases and J 5 bases, leaving 13 bases between the germline ends. This CDR3 has 13 residues. Germline CDR1 SQVTM, CDR2 ANQGSEA. The CDR3 region has the DNA TGCAGCGTTGGTCAGGGGCAGAGAGATACGCAGTATTTT. Protein sequence: CSVGQGQRDTQYF.

This clonotype was seen repeatedly, ten times or more. The chain links TRBV3-1 to TRBJ2-1; no clear D. This CDR3 has 15 residues. Germline loops: CDR1 LGHDT, CDR2 YNNKEL (reference sequence). The V end lost 1 base, the J end lost 1 base, and 8 bases lay between the germline ends. CDR3 region: CASSQVYRSYNEQFF. CDR3 sequence (DNA): TGTGCCAGCAGCCAAGTCTACCGATCCTACAATGAGCAGTTCTTC.

This clonotype was picked up a small number of times. The CDR3 region has the DNA TGCAGCGTCAACAAGGACGGCTTGAACACTGAAGCTTTCTTT. It specifies CSVNKDGLNTEAFF. The rearrangement uses TRBV29-1 and TRBJ1-1; D call uncertain. V shed 6 bases and J shed 0 bases, with 14 bases lying between them. Germline values: CDR1 SQVTM, CDR2 ANQGSEA. This CDR3 has 14 amino acids.

This chain uses TRBV7-9 with TRBJ2-7, with 10 bases identical to TRBD1. V lost 2 bases, J lost 2 bases, and 3 bases stayed unmatched. The CDR3 is 15 residues long. Germline V gives CDR1 SEHNR, CDR2 FQNEAQ (reference sequence). The CDR3 nucleotides read TGTGCCAGCAGCTTAATCGGACAGGGGGCCTACGAGCAGTACTTC. It encodes CASSLIGQGAYEQYF.

This clonotype occurred a few times. The rearrangement uses TRBV20-1 and TRBJ2-3; perhaps TRBD2 as D (6 bases). V lost 5 bases and J lost 6, with 18 bases in between. The CDR3 is 14 amino acids. The germline V gene encodes CDR1 DFQATT and CDR2 SNEGSKA (reference sequence). CDR3 loop: CSAQPAGLRDTQYF. The CDR3 DNA reads TGCAGTGCTCAACCTGCGGGGCTGCGGGATACGCAGTATTTT.

This clonotype was found a few times. The chain is built from TRBV18 and TRBJ1-1; a possible D gene is TRBD1 (5 bases). The germline V gene has CDR1 KGHSH and CDR2 LQKENI. The CDR3 sequence is 15 residues long. The germline V and J ends were trimmed by 3 bases and 4 bases, with 15 bases remaining between them. Here the CDR3 reads CASSPQGPLGTEAFF. The CDR3 DNA sequence: TGTGCCAGCTCACCTCAGGGTCCATTGGGCACTGAAGCTTTCTTT.

This clonotype was seen a few times. The chain has TRBV7-9 and TRBJ1-1; the D gene is possibly TRBD1 (5 bases). The V end was cut by 5 bases, the J end by 8 bases, with 12 bases between. This CDR3 is built from 12 residues. The germline V gene encodes CDR1 SEHNR and CDR2 FQNEAQ (reference sequence). The DNA of the CDR3 is TGTGCCAGCAGCCGATTACAGGAGGAAGCTTTCTTT. Its protein product is CASSRLQEEAFF.

This clonotype has more than one count but fewer than ten. The chain is built from TRBV6-2 or TRBV6-3 and TRBJ2-7; no reliable D call. The CDR3 consists of 12 residues. Germline-derived CDR1 and CDR2 are MNHEY and SVGEGT. The ends were cut back, 6 bases at V and 6 bases at J, with 12 bases in the middle. The CDR3 region is CASRMPSVEQYF. The CDR3 region has the DNA TGTGCCAGCAGGATGCCGTCAGTCGAGCAGTACTTC.

This clonotype was observed many times. This chain uses TRBV7-3 with TRBJ1-1, with unresolved D. Germline V gene lookup returns CDR1 SGHTA and CDR2 FQGTGA. The CDR3 is 13 residues long. Between the trimmed V and J ends, which lost 5 bases and 5 bases, there was a span of 12 bases. CDR3 residues: CASSPRRRTEAFF. CDR3 in DNA: TGTGCCAGCAGCCCACGCAGGAGGACTGAAGCTTTCTTT.

In this sample, this clonotype turned up a few times. The chain has TRBV15 and TRBJ2-7, with TRBD2 identical over 8 bases. This CDR3 region has 17 residues. Trimming removed 0 bases from V and 2 bases from J; junction bases left unmatched: 9. CDR1 and CDR2 (germline): LNHNV, YYDKDF (reference sequence). CDR3 sequence reads: CATSRDSASGPTYEQYF. CDR3 DNA sequence: TGTGCCACCAGCAGAGATTCCGCTAGCGGGCCCACCTACGAGCAGTACTTC.

This chain joins TRBV12-3 or TRBV12-4 and TRBJ1-5; 10 bases line up with TRBD1. V dropped 8 bases and J dropped 6; count of bases not matched to a gene: 7. The CDR3 sequence is 14 residues long. The CDR3 sequence is CASSPGQGRQPQHF. The DNA of the CDR3 is TGTGCCAGCTCCCCGGGACAGGGGCGTCAGCCCCAGCATTTT.

This clonotype turned up a few times. The chain recombines TRBV29-1 with TRBJ1-1, with a weak D call TRBD1 (5 bases). The CDR3 length is 12 residues. Germline lookup yields CDR1 SQVTM and CDR2 ANQGSEA. With 7 bases removed from V and 0 bases from J, the gap between germline ends came to 9 bases. In nucleotides, the CDR3 is TGCAGCGGAAGGACACTGAACACTGAAGCTTTCTTT. Protein sequence: CSGRTLNTEAFF.

The V call is TRBV7-9, the J call TRBJ2-1, with 10 nucleotides matching TRBD2. J was trimmed by 4 bases and V by 8 bases; bases with no gene match: 14. The germline CDR1 and CDR2 sequences are SEHNR and FQNEAQ (reference sequence). The CDR3 runs 17 residues. Here the CDR3 reads CASGENLAGGRYNEQFF. DNA for the CDR3: TGTGCCAGCGGCGAGAACTTAGCGGGGGGAAGATACAATGAGCAGTTCTTC. The full variable domain, completed using reference TRBV7-9 and TRBJ2-1, is DTGVSQNPRHKITKRGQNVTFRCDPISEHNRLYWYRQTLGQGPEFLTYFQNEAQLEKSRLLSDRFSAERPKGSFSTLEIQRTEQGDSAMYLCASGENLAGGRYNEQFFGPGTRLTVL.

The chain has TRBV2 and TRBJ1-1; perhaps TRBD1 as D (5 bases). The V gene lost 6 bases and the J gene lost 3 bases, with 14 bases spanning the gap. The CDR3 length is 14 residues. From germline, CDR1 is SNHLY and CDR2 FYNNEI. DNA for the CDR3: TGTGCCAGCAGGATGGATAAGGGGTACACTGAAGCTTTCTTT. Its protein product is CASRMDKGYTEAFF.